The 10 T cell receptor beta chains presented below share a single source sample, sequenced in a study of early T cells in non-severe SARS-CoV-2 infection. TCRdb independently ran MiXCR on the 5' RACE reads; one entry per CDR3 protein. Here the sample spans tens of thousands of distinct CDR3 sequences, roughly 10% being singletons. The sequenced sample was whole blood. These receptor sequences come from an adult who was a healthcare worker with PCR-confirmed SARS-CoV-2 infection or an uninfected control (not recorded which).

This clonotype was recorded many times. The chain carries TRBV7-6 and TRBJ2-1; 8 bases are a match to TRBD2. Losses at the gene ends were 4 bases for V and 9 bases for J; bases not matched to a gene: 14. Germline-derived CDR1 and CDR2 are SGHVS and FNYEAQ. There are 16 residues in the CDR3. CDR3 nucleotide sequence: TGTGCCAGCAGCTCCTTAGCGGGGCCTAGCATTGCTGAGCAGTTCTTC. Its protein is CASSSLAGPSIAEQFF.

The chain combines TRBV9 with TRBJ2-3; D perhaps matches TRBD2 (6 bases). Germline V gives CDR1 SGDLS, CDR2 YYNGEE. The CDR3 sequence is 13 residues long. Trimming left V 3 bases short and J 4 bases short, with 9 bases between. The CDR3: CASSAGLSDTQYF. The CDR3 region has the DNA TGTGCCAGCAGCGCGGGACTGTCAGATACGCAGTATTTT.

The sample holds many counts of this clonotype. This chain joins TRBV20-1 and TRBJ2-7, with 11 bases identical to TRBD1. CDR3 length: 15 residues. Germline V CDR1 and CDR2: DFQATT, SNEGSKA (reference sequence). Unmatched junction bases numbered 3, after V lost 0 bases and J lost 2 bases. CDR3 protein: CSARDPGQGAYEQYF. DNA for the CDR3: TGCAGTGCTAGAGATCCGGGACAGGGGGCCTACGAGCAGTACTTC.

The V and J genes are TRBV10-3 and TRBJ2-7; perhaps D is TRBD1 or TRBD2 (5 bases each). In germline, CDR1 is ENHRY, CDR2 SYGVKD. The CDR3 runs 13 residues. The V end was cut by 3 bases, the J end by 5 bases, with 11 bases between. The DNA for the CDR3 is TGTGCCATCAGTGAAACTCGGGGCAACGAGCAGTACTTC. Protein: CAISETRGNEQYF.

This clonotype was found many times. The chain combines TRBV5-4 with TRBJ2-2; D is possibly TRBD1 (6 bases). Looked up from germline, CDR1 is SGHNT and CDR2 is YYREEE (reference sequence). The CDR3 spans 15 residues. Trimming took 4 bases from V and 4 from J, leaving 14 bases between them. CDR3 sequence: CASSPGSGATGELFF. The DNA for the CDR3 is TGTGCCAGCAGCCCAGGCTCAGGGGCCACCGGGGAGCTGTTTTTT.

The chain carries TRBV6-5 and TRBJ2-7, with D possibly being TRBD2 (6 bases). CDR3 size: 15 residues. V was pared by 4 bases and J by 2 bases, with 15 bases between. CDR1 MNHEY and CDR2 SVGAGI come from the germline V gene. The CDR3 spells CASSSKGLPTYEQYF. The DNA for the CDR3 is TGTGCCAGCAGTTCGAAAGGACTACCCACCTACGAGCAGTACTTC.

This clonotype was observed a handful of times. This chain connects TRBV20-1 to TRBJ1-1; D is unclear. Per germline, CDR1 DFQATT and CDR2 SNEGSKA (reference sequence). The CDR3 has 13 residues. V shed 3 bases and J shed 1 base, with 9 bases lying between them. The DNA of the CDR3 is TGCAGTGCTAGGGGCGGACGGAACACTGAAGCTTTCTTT. Protein product: CSARGGRNTEAFF.

This clonotype was detected only a few times. The chain links TRBV12-5 to TRBJ2-1; no definite D call. Deletions cut 0 bases from V and 9 bases from J, with 9 bases between. The CDR3 covers 13 residues. Germline CDR1 reads LGHNT; CDR2 reads FRNRAP. The CDR3 nucleotides read TGTGCTAGTGGTTTGGTACAATGGGGTGAGCAGTTCTTC. Translation gives CASGLVQWGEQFF.

This clonotype was counted a few times. The chain recombines TRBV6-5 with TRBJ2-6; D not resolved. V lost 2 bases and J 1 base, leaving 9 bases between the germline ends. CDR1 is MNHEY and CDR2 is SVGAGI in the germline V gene. The CDR3 covers 16 residues. The CDR3 loop is CASSYARPSGANVLTF. The CDR3 DNA reads as TGTGCCAGCAGTTACGCCCGGCCATCTGGGGCCAACGTCCTGACTTTC.

This clonotype came up many times. The chain recombines TRBV11-2 with TRBJ2-1; 8 bases line up with TRBD2. From germline, CDR1 is SGHAT and CDR2 FQNNGV. Trimming took 5 bases from V and 12 from J; bases not matched to a gene: 15. This CDR3 comprises 15 residues. The CDR3 reads CASSPAGLGTRGQFF. DNA for the CDR3: TGTGCCAGCAGCCCAGCGGGACTAGGTACTCGGGGGCAGTTCTTC.